This TCR beta chain was sequenced in a study of T cell responses to AZD1222 COVID-19 vaccine. Study as a whole: Second-dose intervals of approximately 4 or approximately 12 weeks were pooled.

V was pared by 4 bases and J by 2 bases, with 8 bases between. This CDR3 has 13 residues. This table comes from immunoSEQ multiplex PCR, and its TCRdb copy is limited to in-frame clones, with some not included. Of some 180,000 clones detected, 70% to 90% appear once; the ten largest clones hold roughly 6%. J is TRBJ1-2 and V is TRBV12-3 or TRBV12-4; weak D call: TRBD1 (5 bases). This receptor was identified in an adult in good health. The source material was peripheral blood, sampled on day 0 of AZD1222 vaccination. This chain's CDR3 is CASSSTENYGYTF. CDR3 DNA: TGTGCCAGCAGTTCGACAGAAAACTATGGCTACACCTTC.